Shown below are 21 T cell receptor beta chains from a single sample sequenced in a study of T cells in women clearing cervical HPV infection (dated by TCRdb to 2016 to 2019). Receptor libraries were prepared by the immunoSEQ multiplex PCR assay. TCRdb provides this immuneACCESS table in a form limited to in-frame rearrangements. Some clones are lacking; in checked studies, under half of them reflect an unresolved V gene, and why the rest are absent is not known. The sample table records roughly 34,000 clones. More than 6% of the sample rests with the top ten. The sequenced sample was blood buffy coat. The receptors here all came from a woman between 18 and 70 years old with a cervical HPV16 infection that either progressed to CIN3+ or cleared (not recorded which).

As to this clone: The CDR3 goes on 3 residues after the read ends, and that part is filled in from the germline J gene. The chain combines TRBV2 with TRBJ1-3; D call uncertain. V lost 4 bases, J lost 2 bases, and 6 bases lay in between. In germline, CDR1 is SNHLY, CDR2 FYNNEI. The CDR3 is made up of 13 amino acids. CDR3 DNA, as far as it was read: TGTGCCAGCAGTGTTGGGCCTGGAAACACC. Translation: CASSVGPGNT. In full, the CDR3 is CASSVGPGNTIYF. The complete variable domain, with remaining parts taken from reference TRBV2 and TRBJ1-3, reads EPEVTQTPSHQVTQMGQEVILRCVPISNHLYFYWYRQILGQKVEFLVSFYNNEISEKSEIFDDQFSVERPDGSNFTLKIRSTKLEDSAMYFCASSVGPGNTIYFGEGSWLTVV.

Comment on this clone: The observed sequence ends 3 residues before the CDR3 terminus, with the missing tail filled in from the germline J gene. The V gene is TRBV19, the J gene TRBJ2-7, with 8 bases aligning to TRBD1. J lost 3 bases, V lost 4 bases, and 2 bases had no gene match. Germline V gene lookup returns CDR1 LNHDA and CDR2 SQIVND (reference sequence). CDR3 length equals 13 residues. This CDR3 reads CASSTGQGYEQYF. The sequenced part of the CDR3 DNA is TGTGCCAGTAGTACCGGACAGGGCTACGAG.

Points on this clone: The read halts 3 residues ahead of the CDR3 end, with the missing end drawn from the germline J gene. The chain employs TRBV28 and TRBJ1-5, with 8 bases fitting TRBD1. Germline V lookup: CDR1 MDHEN, CDR2 SYDVKM. This CDR3 has 17 residues. V shed 2 bases, J shed 0 bases, and the junction held 6 bases outside the gene matches. This chain's CDR3 is CASSLGTGEYSNQPQHF. The part of the CDR3 DNA that was read is TGTGCCAGCAGTTTAGGGACAGGAGAGTATAGCAATCAGCCC. Full variable domain (missing parts from reference TRBV28 and TRBJ1-5): DVKVTQSSRYLVKRTGEKVFLECVQDMDHENMFWYRQDPGLGLRLIYFSYDVKMKEKGDIPEGYSVSREKKERFSLILESASTNQTSMYLCASSLGTGEYSNQPQHFGDGTRLSIL.

Note on this clone: The read ends 3 residues shy of where the CDR3 ends; the end is completed using the germline J gene. This chain links TRBV7-8 with TRBJ2-3, with 15 nucleotides matching TRBD2. Germline-derived CDR1 and CDR2 are SGHVS and FQNEAQ. After removal of 0 bases from V and 3 bases from J, the junction contained 1 base not matched to a gene. The CDR3 has 17 residues. The sequenced part of the CDR3 DNA is TGTGCCAGCAGCTTAGCGGGGACTAGCGGGAGGACAGATACG. Translation gives CASSLAGTSGRTDT. The full CDR3 reads CASSLAGTSGRTDTQYF.

A note on this clone: The read halts 3 residues ahead of the CDR3 end, with the missing end drawn from the germline J gene. The rearrangement uses TRBV29-1 and TRBJ2-7; 9 bases match TRBD1. The V segment lost 1 base and the J segment 3 bases; nucleotides outside the gene matches: 7. This CDR3 is built from 15 residues. Germline CDR1 is SQVTM and CDR2 is ANQGSEA. The CDR3 loop reads CSVEVGTGRVYEQYF. The CDR3 DNA, read in part, is TGCAGCGTTGAAGTTGGGACAGGGAGAGTCTACGAG.

On this clone: The missing CDR3 end, 3 residues past where the read stops, is filled in from the germline J gene. The V and J genes are TRBV28 and TRBJ1-6; 7 bases fit TRBD1. V was pared by 10 bases and J by 8 bases, with 8 bases of the junction left unmatched. The CDR3 length is 13 residues. Germline loops: CDR1 MDHEN, CDR2 SYDVKM. CDR3 DNA (partial): TGTGCCACCAAAGACAGGGCGGATTCACCC. Its translation is CATKDRADSP. The whole CDR3 is CATKDRADSPLHF.

With respect to this clone: The missing CDR3 end, 3 residues past where the read stops, is filled in from the germline J gene. The rearrangement uses TRBV11-1 and TRBJ2-7, with 9 bases aligning to TRBD1. CDR3 length: 14 residues. With 5 bases clipped from V and 1 base from J, the junction kept 3 bases outside the gene matches. Germline V gene data show CDR1 as SGHAT and CDR2 as FQDESV (reference sequence). CDR3 amino acids: CASSLDRGSYEQYF. The sequenced CDR3 bases are TGTGCCAGCAGCCTTGACAGGGGGTCCTACGAG.

About this clone: The CDR3 end is not reached by the read, which stops 3 residues before it; the germline J gene fills it in. The V and J genes are TRBV7-6 and TRBJ2-4; possible D gene TRBD2, 6 bases. The CDR3 totals 15 residues. Germline V gives CDR1 SGHVS, CDR2 FNYEAQ. The CDR3 region is CASSPQPTGGYGQYF. The sequenced part of the CDR3 DNA is TGTGCCAGCAGCCCCCAGCCCACAGGAGGGTATGGT.

Concerning this clone: The read ends 3 residues early relative to the CDR3; the germline J gene fills the gap. The J gene is TRBJ1-2, the V gene TRBV7-8; 7 bases line up with TRBD1. The CDR3 length is 15 residues. Germline CDR1 SGHVS, CDR2 FQNEAQ. This CDR3 reads CASSLEGRGSGGYTF. The sequenced CDR3 bases are TGTGCCAGCAGCTTAGAGGGCAGGGGGTCTGGCGGC.

Of note for this clone: Read coverage stops 3 residues before the CDR3 terminus; the germline J gene supplies the remainder. This chain uses TRBV10-2 with TRBJ2-7; 10 bases map to TRBD2. J lost 6 bases, V lost 5 bases, and 7 bases had no gene match. The CDR3 covers 14 residues. Germline assignment: CDR1 WSHSY and CDR2 SAAADI. The CDR3 DNA, read in part, is TGCGCCAGCAGTAGGCTAGCGGGAGTCTTCGAG. Protein sequence: CASSRLAGVFE. The whole CDR3 sequence is CASSRLAGVFEQYF.

About this clone: The sequence runs out 3 residues before the end of the CDR3; the remainder is reconstructed from the germline J gene. This chain uses TRBV7-9 with TRBJ2-2, with 10 bases identical to TRBD1. The CDR3 is 14 amino acids. The germline V gene has CDR1 SEHNR and CDR2 FQNEAQ (reference sequence). Incomplete CDR3 DNA: TGTGCCAGCAGCTTGGGGACAGGGGATGAAAAG. It is translated as CASSLGTGDEK. The full CDR3 is CASSLGTGDEKLFF.

The sequenced part of the CDR3 DNA is TGCAGTGCTGTTAGGGGGCAGACAGGGGGCAATCAGCCC. Its translation: CSAVRGQTGGNQP. The CDR3 as a whole reads CSAVRGQTGGNQPQHF. The chain carries TRBV20-1 and TRBJ1-5, with 8 bases identical to TRBD1. Read sequence stops 3 residues before the CDR3 end, and the germline J gene provides the missing end. V was clipped by 5 bases and J by 2 bases; unmatched bases: 11. The CDR3 consists of 16 residues. The germline V gene encodes CDR1 DFQATT and CDR2 SNEGSKA (reference sequence).

Concerning this clone itself: The read comes to an end 3 residues before the CDR3 does, leaving the germline J gene to fill in the end. The chain has TRBV30 and TRBJ2-3; D gene unclear. The V and J ends lost 1 base and 1 base respectively, with 12 bases between them. Germline CDR1 GTSNPN, CDR2 SVGIG (reference sequence). This CDR3 has 15 amino acids. The sequenced part of the CDR3 DNA is TGTGCCTGGAGTGGTATCTCCCTAGGCACAGATACG. Amino acids: CAWSGISLGTDT. The whole CDR3 protein is CAWSGISLGTDTQYF.

Concerning this clone itself: The read stops 3 residues short of the end of the CDR3; the missing end is completed from the germline J gene. V and J are TRBV20-1 and TRBJ2-5; tentatively, D is TRBD2 (6 bases). The germline V gene encodes CDR1 DFQATT and CDR2 SNEGSKA (reference sequence). V lost 5 bases, J lost 5 bases, and 18 bases lay in between. This CDR3 has 14 residues. The CDR3 region is CSARGIGARETQYF. CDR3 DNA (partial): TGCAGTGCTCGGGGGATAGGGGCTCGGGAGACC.

CDR3 amino acids: CASSPGTSGSSRYEQYF. CDR3 DNA, as far as it was read: TGTGCCAGCAGCCCCGGGACTAGCGGGAGCAGTAGGTACGAG. The chain is built from TRBV4-2 and TRBJ2-7, with TRBD2 identical over 14 bases. The read halts 3 residues ahead of the CDR3 end, with the missing end drawn from the germline J gene. Looked up from germline, CDR1 is LGHNA and CDR2 is YNFKEQ. With V trimmed by 4 bases and J by 4 bases, 9 bases remained unmatched. The CDR3 is 17 amino acids.

Concerning this clone: Read sequence stops 3 residues before the CDR3 end, and the germline J gene provides the missing end. The V call is TRBV5-8, the J call TRBJ2-5; D not certain. The germline V gene has CDR1 SGHTS and CDR2 YDEGEE. The CDR3 sequence is 13 residues long. Between the trimmed V and J ends, which lost 2 bases and 5 bases, there was a span of 10 bases. CDR3: CASSFWPGETQYF. Partial CDR3 DNA: TGTGCCAGCAGCTTTTGGCCCGGGGAGACC.

In the case of this clone: The sequenced fragment ends 3 residues before the CDR3 boundary, so the rest is inferred from the germline J gene. This chain links TRBV5-4 with TRBJ1-5; 8 nucleotides align to TRBD1. This CDR3 is 13 amino acids long. The V gene end was trimmed by 4 bases and the J gene end by 7 bases; junction bases not matched to a gene: 4. Germline values: CDR1 SGHNT, CDR2 YYREEE (reference sequence). Partial CDR3 DNA: TGTGCCAGCAGCCCCGGACAGGGCCAGCCC. Protein: CASSPGQGQP. The whole CDR3 sequence reads CASSPGQGQPQHF. Full variable domain (rest looked up from reference TRBV5-4 and TRBJ1-5): ETGVTQSPTHLIKTRGQQVTLRCSSQSGHNTVSWYQQALGQGPQFIFQYYREEENGRGNFPPRFSGLQFPNYSSELNVNALELDDSALYLCASSPGQGQPQHFGDGTRLSIL.

This clone is called medium-sized based on its frequency. The read falls 3 residues short of the CDR3 end, and the missing part is taken from the germline J gene. Other DNA sequences in the same sample also yield this CDR3. The rearrangement joins TRBV7-9 to TRBJ1-2; tentatively, D is TRBD1 (5 bases). V was cut by 1 base and J by 1 base, with 7 bases left in between. CDR3 length: 14 amino acids. CDR1 and CDR2 (germline): SEHNR, FQNEAQ (reference sequence). CDR3 bases read: TGTGCCAGCAGCTTAGGTCAGGGTAACTATGGC. It yields the protein CASSLGQGNYG. The entire CDR3 protein is CASSLGQGNYGYTF.

The part of the CDR3 DNA that was read is TGTGCCTGGAGTAGAACAGGAATCACAACTAATGAAAAA. Encoded protein: CAWSRTGITTNEK. The full CDR3 protein is CAWSRTGITTNEKLFF. The V and J genes are TRBV30 and TRBJ1-4, with D possibly matching TRBD1 (5 bases). Sequencing ends 3 residues short of the CDR3 end; the germline J gene provides the rest. The CDR3 has 16 amino acids. Trimming cost V 2 bases and J 0 bases, with 13 bases left between them. CDR1 is GTSNPN and CDR2 is SVGIG in the germline V gene (reference sequence).

As to this clone: The sequence runs out 3 residues before the end of the CDR3; the remainder is reconstructed from the germline J gene. The chain couples TRBV4-2 to TRBJ1-6, with D possibly being TRBD1 (5 bases). The germline V and J ends were trimmed by 1 base and 7 bases, with 11 bases remaining between them. Looked up from germline, CDR1 is LGHNA and CDR2 is YNFKEQ. This CDR3 has 15 residues. CDR3 protein: CASSQASGINSPLHF. CDR3 DNA (partial): TGTGCCAGCAGCCAAGCTTCAGGGATCAATTCACCC.

With respect to this clone: The sequence runs out 3 residues before the end of the CDR3; the remainder is reconstructed from the germline J gene. The chain links TRBV11-1 to TRBJ2-3; D is perhaps TRBD2 (5 bases). Per germline, CDR1 SGHAT and CDR2 FQDESV (reference sequence). Between the trimmed V and J ends, which lost 9 bases and 5 bases, there was a span of 12 bases. The CDR3 sequence is 12 residues long. Incomplete CDR3 DNA: TGTGCCAGTGGACGGGGTGGAGATACG. Translation gives CASGRGGDT. The full CDR3 is CASGRGGDTQYF.